These 22 T cell receptor beta chains came from one sample sequenced in a study of T-cell memory formation after mild COVID-19. TCRdb re-called the 5' RACE reads with MiXCR, one entry per CDR3 protein. The data contain roughly 610,000 distinct CDR3 sequences, roughly a sixth of them singletons. Sequencing was done on a sample of PBMCs or a T cell subset sorted from them (not recorded which). Receptors were obtained from an adult woman who had mild COVID-19 (a few samples of this study predate the infection). Cell type and time point are not known.

This clonotype appeared a few times. This chain links TRBV4-2 with TRBJ2-1; TRBD1 matches at 8 bases. This CDR3 region has 14 residues. Trimming cost V 2 bases and J 4 bases; bases outside gene matches: 1. Germline CDR1 reads LGHNA; CDR2 reads YNFKEQ. The CDR3, as DNA: TGTGCCAGCAGCCAACACAGGGGGTACAATGAGCAGTTCTTC. Translated: CASSQHRGYNEQFF.

The chain's CDR3 is CATSRGTGDQETQYF. The DNA for the CDR3 is TGTGCCACCAGCAGAGGGACAGGGGATCAAGAGACCCAGTACTTC. The chain recombines TRBV15 with TRBJ2-5; 9 bases fit TRBD1. V shed 1 base and J 2 bases; nucleotides not matched to a gene: 2. From germline, CDR1 is LNHNV and CDR2 YYDKDF (reference sequence). There are 15 residues in the CDR3.

This clonotype was recorded at least ten times. The chain uses TRBV7-9 and TRBJ2-3; no firm D call. This CDR3 region has 14 residues. Trimming shortened V by 5 bases and J by 0 bases, and 9 bases separated the two germline ends. Germline V gene lookup returns CDR1 SEHNR and CDR2 FQNEAQ (reference sequence). The CDR3 here is CASSEQPSTDTQYF. The CDR3 DNA sequence: TGTGCCAGCAGCGAGCAGCCTAGCACAGATACGCAGTATTTT.

The V and J genes are TRBV7-9 and TRBJ1-2, with D unclear. The CDR3 consists of 16 residues. Germline V gene data show CDR1 as SEHNR and CDR2 as FQNEAQ (reference sequence). Trimming took 4 bases from V and 7 from J, leaving 22 bases between them. CDR3 residues: CASSSPRSDMFRGYTF. The CDR3 region has the DNA TGTGCCAGCAGCTCCCCACGGTCAGATATGTTTCGTGGCTACACCTTC.

The rearrangement joins TRBV20-1 to TRBJ2-2, with TRBD2 matching over 15 bases. The CDR3 runs to 17 residues. V was clipped by 1 base and J by 4 bases; unmatched bases: 4. Germline CDR1 and CDR2: DFQATT and SNEGSKA (reference sequence). CDR3 DNA: TGCAGTGCTAGAGCTGGACTAGCGGGAGGGTTCACCGGGGAGCTGTTTTTT. Encoded protein: CSARAGLAGGFTGELFF.

This clonotype was detected only a few times. The rearrangement joins TRBV5-6 to TRBJ2-2, with 12 bases matching TRBD2. The CDR3 spans 16 residues. The germline V gene encodes CDR1 SGHDT and CDR2 YYEEEE. Germline trimming cut 4 bases from V and 5 bases from J; bases unmatched to any gene: 6. This CDR3 is CASSAGLAGSTGELFF. Here the CDR3 DNA reads TGTGCCAGCAGCGCAGGACTAGCGGGATCTACCGGGGAGCTGTTTTTT.

This sequence joins TRBV12-3 or TRBV12-4 and TRBJ1-6; D is undetermined. Between the trimmed V and J ends, which lost 1 base and 14 bases, there was a span of 12 bases. CDR3 size: 13 residues. CDR3 protein: CASSLERGVTLHF. CDR3 bases: TGTGCCAGCAGTTTAGAGAGAGGAGTCACCCTCCACTTT.

This clonotype was detected only a few times. In nucleotides, the CDR3 is TGTGCCAGCAGTTTTTCCGGCAGGGGGCTGGAGACCCAGTACTTC. Translated: CASSFSGRGLETQYF. The chain uses TRBV12-3 or TRBV12-4 and TRBJ2-5; 8 positions agree with TRBD1. The CDR3 sequence is 15 residues long. The J segment lost 5 bases and the V segment lost 3 bases, leaving 8 bases of the junction unmatched.

V is TRBV12-3 or TRBV12-4 and J is TRBJ1-2; D remains ambiguous. The germline V and J ends were trimmed by 3 bases and 2 bases, with 7 bases remaining between them. The CDR3 covers 13 residues. The CDR3 spells CASSLNDNYGYTF. The CDR3 nucleotides are TGTGCCAGCAGTTTGAATGACAACTATGGCTACACCTTC.

V gene TRBV15 combines with J gene TRBJ2-1, with D unresolved. Germline V gene data show CDR1 as LNHNV and CDR2 as YYDKDF (reference sequence). Trimming removed 0 bases at V and 7 bases at J, with 10 bases between. The CDR3 has 14 residues. In DNA, the CDR3 is TGTGCCACCAGCAGAGATCGACCTGCTAATGAGCAGTTCTTC. Protein sequence: CATSRDRPANEQFF.

The sample holds a few counts of this clonotype. The V gene is TRBV11-2, the J gene TRBJ2-1; perhaps TRBD2 as D (6 bases). The germline V gene has CDR1 SGHAT and CDR2 FQNNGV. CDR3 size: 12 residues. Between the trimmed V and J ends, which lost 8 bases and 9 bases, there was a span of 14 bases. The CDR3 sequence: CASVGGFFEQFF. CDR3 bases: TGTGCCAGCGTGGGGGGATTCTTTGAGCAGTTCTTC.

The sample holds a few counts of this clonotype. The chain employs TRBV6-5 and TRBJ1-2, with 8 bases fitting TRBD1. There are 14 residues in the CDR3. Per germline, CDR1 MNHEY and CDR2 SVGAGI. After removal of 6 bases from V and 4 bases from J, the junction contained 7 bases not matched to a gene. The CDR3 DNA follows: TGTGCCAGCAGACGCGGACAGGGCGCCTATGGCTACACCTTC. This translates into CASRRGQGAYGYTF.

This clonotype has more than one count but fewer than ten. The V gene is TRBV5-1, the J gene TRBJ1-3, with D possibly matching TRBD1 (6 bases). This CDR3 spans 16 amino acids. Germline V gene sequence: CDR1 SGHRS, CDR2 YFSETQ. Between the trimmed V and J ends, which lost 4 bases and 0 bases, there was a span of 14 bases. In DNA form, the CDR3 reads TGCGCCAGCAGCGCCGGACAGCCCCACTCTGGAAACACCATATATTTT. This sequence encodes CASSAGQPHSGNTIYF.

The V gene is TRBV20-1, the J gene TRBJ1-2; D is uncertain. There are 13 residues in the CDR3. Trimming removed 0 bases from V and 7 bases from J, with 12 bases in between. Per germline, CDR1 DFQATT and CDR2 SNEGSKA (reference sequence). Here the CDR3 reads CSAREPVFVGYTF. The DNA for the CDR3 is TGCAGTGCTAGAGAGCCGGTTTTTGTTGGCTACACCTTC.

The J gene is TRBJ2-7, the V gene TRBV6-2 or TRBV6-3; no definite D call. From germline, CDR1 is MNHEY and CDR2 SVGEGT. The CDR3 sequence is 13 residues long. V dropped 7 bases and J dropped 0 bases, with 10 bases sitting between them. CDR3 amino acids: CASTLDDSYEQYF. The CDR3 coding sequence is TGTGCCAGCACCCTGGACGACTCCTACGAGCAGTACTTC.

The sample holds a few counts of this clonotype. The J gene is TRBJ2-5, the V gene TRBV15, with D possibly matching TRBD1 (6 bases). The CDR3 contains 13 residues. Trimming left V 1 base short and J 5 bases short, with 8 bases between. Germline V gene sequence: CDR1 LNHNV, CDR2 YYDKDF (reference sequence). The CDR3 region is CATSRVQGETQYF. As DNA, the CDR3 is TGTGCCACCAGCAGAGTGCAGGGGGAGACCCAGTACTTC.

The J gene is TRBJ1-5, the V gene TRBV5-1, with 11 bases identical to TRBD1. Germline CDR1 and CDR2: SGHRS and YFSETQ. Losses at the gene ends were 0 bases for V and 0 bases for J; bases not matched to a gene: 8. CDR3 size: 19 residues. DNA of the CDR3: TGCGCCAGCAGCTTGGGGCCAGGACAGGGGGCACTTAGCAATCAGCCCCAGCATTTT. Amino acids: CASSLGPGQGALSNQPQHF.

This clonotype was seen a few times. J is TRBJ2-1 and V is TRBV7-2; 7 nucleotides match TRBD1. The CDR3 covers 18 residues. J lost 3 bases, V lost 1 base, and 12 bases had no gene match. Germline-derived CDR1 and CDR2 are SGHTA and FQGNSA. CDR3 loop: CASSLVLQGSPGYNEQFF. The DNA of the CDR3 is TGTGCCAGCAGCTTAGTACTACAGGGGTCCCCCGGCTACAATGAGCAGTTCTTC.

CDR3 residues: CASRGLAGAGANTGELFF. The CDR3 bases are TGCGCCAGCAGAGGACTAGCGGGAGCAGGCGCGAACACCGGGGAGCTGTTTTTT. The genes are TRBV5-1 and TRBJ2-2, with 13 bases identical to TRBD2. The V and J ends lost 5 bases and 0 bases, in that order; junction bases with no gene match: 7. This CDR3 is built from 18 residues. Germline lookup yields CDR1 SGHRS and CDR2 YFSETQ.

The table lists this clonotype with a few counts. Here the CDR3 DNA reads TGTGCCAGCAGCTTAGCGTCGAAGGGAACCGGGGAGCTGTTTTTT. This codes for CASSLASKGTGELFF. The chain couples TRBV7-7 to TRBJ2-2, with D uncertain. V was cut by 0 bases and J by 5 bases, with 10 bases left in between. Per the germline V gene, CDR1 is SSHAT and CDR2 is FNYEAQ (reference sequence). The CDR3 runs to 15 residues.

This chain joins TRBV4-2 and TRBJ2-5; D call uncertain. The CDR3 spans 15 residues. CDR1 and CDR2 (germline): LGHNA, YNFKEQ. Trimming took off 0 bases at V and 1 base at J, with 9 bases between the two ends. The CDR3 spells CASSQEYGSQETQYF. The CDR3 DNA reads TGTGCCAGCAGCCAAGAGTACGGATCCCAAGAGACCCAGTACTTC.

V gene TRBV7-2 combines with J gene TRBJ2-5; D is possibly TRBD1 or TRBD2 (5 bases each). This CDR3 contains 17 residues. Germline V CDR1 and CDR2: SGHTA, FQGNSA. With 1 base removed from V and 5 bases from J, the gap between germline ends came to 20 bases. For the CDR3, the DNA is TGTGCCAGCAGCTTAGGGGGGATTGTGGGGCGTGGGGAGACCCAGTACTTC. Translating gives CASSLGGIVGRGETQYF.